This TCR beta chain was captured by sequencing in a study of cytomegalovirus exposure and HLA in healthy donors. PCR involved 60 Vbeta and 13 Jbeta primers. This table comes from immunoSEQ multiplex PCR, and its TCRdb copy is limited to in-frame clones, with some not included. The repertoire holds approximately 170,000 clones, with roughly four fifths as singletons. Notes on the study in general: Donors belonging to an Asian-associated ancestry cluster reportedly showed fewer N-insertions in productive TCRs than the roughly 700-donor mean, according to what a later analysis found. Rare TCR sequences predominated, though certain public TCRs were found in many donors.

Concerning this clone: As yet, its antigen is unknown.

CDR1 and CDR2 (germline): MNHNS, SASEGT. The ends lost 0 bases at V and 9 bases at J; junction bases unmatched: 11. The CDR3 spans 16 residues. This sequence joins TRBV6-1 and TRBJ2-1; 7 nucleotides agree with TRBD1. Sequenced sample: PBMCs. The clonotype originates from a man between 35 and 55 years old in good health and CMV-seronegative. CDR3 loop: CASSEALGAGGREQFF. The DNA for the CDR3 is TGTGCCAGCAGTGAAGCGCTGGGGGCAGGGGGTCGTGAGCAGTTCTTC.